Below are 15 T cell receptor beta chains sequenced from a single sample in a study of cytomegalovirus exposure and HLA in healthy donors. Primers: 60 Vbeta forward and 13 Jbeta reverse. Clones were read by immunoSEQ multiplex PCR, and TCRdb kept only the in-frame ones, dropping some. Found here are about 160,000 clones, roughly 73% of them singletons; the top ten hold under 2%. The sample comprised PBMCs. Every receptor here comes from a woman aged 18-29 years in good health and CMV-seronegative.

Only one count was recorded for this clone. The chain joins TRBV4-1 to TRBJ2-1; TRBD1 might be the D (5 bases). Per the germline V gene, CDR1 is MGHRA and CDR2 is YSYEKL. V gave up 1 base and J gave up 9 bases, with 13 bases separating them. This CDR3 is 14 amino acids long. CDR3 nucleotide sequence: TGCGCCAGCAGCCAAGCGGCAGGGTTAAGTGAGCAGTTCTTC. It is translated as CASSQAAGLSEQFF.

This chain uses TRBV2 with TRBJ1-5; no reliable D call. The V and J ends lost 4 bases and 4 bases respectively, with 8 bases between them. The CDR3 consists of 13 residues. In germline, CDR1 is SNHLY, CDR2 FYNNEI. CDR3 sequence reads: CASSATGNQPQHF. The CDR3 nucleotides are TGTGCCAGCAGTGCCACTGGTAATCAGCCCCAGCATTTT.

The chain recombines TRBV7-3 with TRBJ1-6; D is ambiguous. The V end was cut by 2 bases, the J end by 6 bases, with 11 bases between. This CDR3 is built from 15 residues. The V gene's germline CDR1 is SGHTA and CDR2 FQGTGA. CDR3 sequence: CASSLVPDTNSPLHF. The DNA of the CDR3 is TGTGCCAGCAGCTTAGTTCCAGACACTAATTCACCCCTCCACTTT.

The CDR3 is CASTPSGQGKNTGELFF. Here the CDR3 DNA reads TGTGCCAGCACCCCGAGCGGACAGGGGAAGAACACCGGGGAGCTGTTTTTT. The V gene is TRBV28, the J gene TRBJ2-2; 9 bases line up with TRBD1. Per the germline V gene, CDR1 is MDHEN and CDR2 is SYDVKM. Germline trimming cut 7 bases from V and 1 base from J; bases unmatched to any gene: 10. The CDR3 spans 17 residues. Complete variable domain (other parts from reference TRBV28 and TRBJ2-2): DVKVTQSSRYLVKRTGEKVFLECVQDMDHENMFWYRQDPGLGLRLIYFSYDVKMKEKGDIPEGYSVSREKKERFSLILESASTNQTSMYLCASTPSGQGKNTGELFFGEGSRLTVL.

The gene calls are TRBV7-2 and TRBJ2-5; a possible D gene is TRBD2 (6 bases). The CDR3 sequence is 15 residues long. CDR1 SGHTA and CDR2 FQGNSA come from the germline V gene. V was cut by 6 bases and J by 0 bases, with 14 bases left in between. The CDR3 loop reads CASSRGGVYQETQYF. The CDR3 nucleotides read TGTGCCAGCAGTCGCGGAGGGGTTTACCAAGAGACCCAGTACTTC.

This clone was detected a few times. The V call is TRBV7-9, the J call TRBJ2-5; D ambiguous. The germline CDR1 and CDR2 sequences are SEHNR and FQNEAQ (reference sequence). Trimming left V 1 base short and J 1 base short, with 7 bases between. CDR3 size: 14 residues. CDR3 DNA: TGTGCCAGCAGCTTAGGGCACATCCAAGAGACCCAGTACTTC. Its protein is CASSLGHIQETQYF.

The CDR3 loop reads CASSLFQGRDTIYF. The CDR3 DNA follows: TGTGCCAGCAGCTTGTTCCAGGGGAGGGACACCATATATTTT. The V call is TRBV5-5, the J call TRBJ1-3; possibly TRBD1 for D (6 bases). Germline V lookup: CDR1 SGHKS, CDR2 YYEKEE (reference sequence). CDR3 length equals 14 residues. Trimming took 1 base from V and 8 from J, leaving 13 bases between them.

The V gene is TRBV7-8, the J gene TRBJ1-4, with D perhaps TRBD1 (5 bases). V lost 5 bases and J 3 bases, leaving 10 bases between the germline ends. Per the germline V gene, CDR1 is SGHVS and CDR2 is FQNEAQ. CDR3 length equals 14 residues. For the CDR3, the DNA is TGTGCCAGCAGCCCCCGACAGCCTAATGAAAAACTGTTTTTT. It specifies CASSPRQPNEKLFF.

This rearrangement joins TRBV27 to TRBJ1-6; 7 nucleotides match TRBD1. The length of the CDR3 is 20 residues. Germline trimming cut 6 bases from V and 3 bases from J; bases unmatched to any gene: 20. Germline loops: CDR1 MNHEY, CDR2 SMNVEV (reference sequence). CDR3 DNA: TGTGCCAGCAGAAGACTCCCAGGGGGAGGCCTTCTCTTCTATAATTCACCCCTCCACTTT. Translated, it gives CASRRLPGGGLLFYNSPLHF.

This chain links TRBV2 with TRBJ2-4, with no clear D. The CDR3 is 13 amino acids. Germline V CDR1 and CDR2: SNHLY, FYNNEI. Trimming shortened V by 4 bases and J by 4 bases, and 8 bases separated the two germline ends. Here the CDR3 DNA reads TGTGCCAGCAGTGTTTTGCGGAAAAACATTCAGTACTTC. Amino acid sequence: CASSVLRKNIQYF. The variable domain in full, completed from reference TRBV2 and TRBJ2-4, reads EPEVTQTPSHQVTQMGQEVILRCVPISNHLYFYWYRQILGQKVEFLVSFYNNEISEKSEIFDDQFSVERPDGSNFTLKIRSTKLEDSAMYFCASSVLRKNIQYFGAGTRLSVL.

The J gene is TRBJ1-1, the V gene TRBV19, with 7 positions matching TRBD1. J was trimmed by 6 bases and V by 2 bases; bases with no gene match: 18. The CDR3 covers 18 residues. CDR1 is LNHDA, CDR2 SQIVND, per germline (reference sequence). CDR3 in amino acids: CASSIIRQGVSNGPEAFF. The CDR3 coding sequence is TGTGCCAGTAGTATAATACGGCAGGGGGTATCAAACGGTCCTGAAGCTTTCTTT.

This clone has more than one count but fewer than ten. The chain carries TRBV14 and TRBJ2-3; 9 bases are a match to TRBD1. The J segment lost 2 bases and the V segment lost 4 bases, leaving 1 base of the junction unmatched. CDR3 size: 14 residues. The germline V gene encodes CDR1 SGHDN and CDR2 FVKESK. CDR3 nucleotides: TGTGCCAGCAGCCGGGACAGGGTCACAGATACGCAGTATTTT. This sequence encodes CASSRDRVTDTQYF.

The rearrangement uses TRBV9 and TRBJ2-5, with 8 bases identical to TRBD2. Germline lookup yields CDR1 SGDLS and CDR2 YYNGEE. The CDR3 covers 17 residues. V shed 0 bases, J shed 5 bases, and the junction held 12 bases outside the gene matches. The CDR3 loop reads CASSVAPTGGPGETQYF. The CDR3 DNA sequence: TGTGCCAGCAGCGTAGCCCCTACGGGAGGGCCGGGGGAGACCCAGTACTTC. Full variable domain (rest looked up from reference TRBV9 and TRBJ2-5): DSGVTQTPKHLITATGQRVTLRCSPRSGDLSVYWYQQSLDQGLQFLIQYYNGEERAKGNILERFSAQQFPDLHSELNLSSLELGDSALYFCASSVAPTGGPGETQYFGPGTRLLVL.

This chain links TRBV18 with TRBJ2-7; tentatively, D is TRBD1 (6 bases). Trimming left V 5 bases short and J 6 bases short, with 20 bases between. From germline, CDR1 is KGHSH and CDR2 LQKENI. The CDR3 has 15 residues. CDR3 region: CASSAAQGLFGEQYF. In DNA form, the CDR3 reads TGTGCCAGCTCAGCAGCTCAGGGGCTGTTCGGCGAGCAGTACTTC.

This sequence joins TRBV7-2 and TRBJ1-1; D may be TRBD1 (5 bases). Germline values: CDR1 SGHTA, CDR2 FQGNSA. The V end was cut by 2 bases, the J end by 8 bases, with 18 bases between. The CDR3 has 15 amino acids. This chain's CDR3 is CASSLQGTYYAEAFF. CDR3 sequence (DNA): TGTGCCAGCAGCTTACAAGGGACTTATTATGCAGAAGCTTTCTTT.